Below are 21 T cell receptor beta chains sequenced from a single sample in a study of blood T cell repertoires in COVID-19. Produced via immunoSEQ multiplex PCR; TCRdb's table is partial and in-frame only. The data show 300,000 to 350,000 clones, with approximately 88% seen just once and about 5% held by the top ten. Sequencing used PBMCs or T cells enriched from blood (not recorded which). All receptors come from a man aged 25-40 years who had recovered from COVID-19.

This sequence joins TRBV6-5 and TRBJ2-3; possible D gene TRBD1, 5 bases. CDR3 size: 12 residues. V was cut by 8 bases and J by 4 bases, with 10 bases left in between. Per the germline V gene, CDR1 is MNHEY and CDR2 is SVGAGI. The CDR3 here is CASWTLSDTQYF. CDR3 bases: TGTGCCAGCTGGACATTATCAGATACGCAGTATTTT.

In DNA, the CDR3 is TGTGCCAGCAGGAACCGACAGGGACAAGCCTACGAGCAGTACTTC. Amino acid sequence: CASRNRQGQAYEQYF. The chain joins TRBV6-5 to TRBJ2-7; 7 nucleotides line up with TRBD1. The CDR3 spans 15 residues. Germline assignment: CDR1 MNHEY and CDR2 SVGAGI. Trimming took 6 bases from V and 2 from J; bases not matched to a gene: 10.

A single count supports this clone. The rearrangement links TRBV11-1 to TRBJ2-7; no definite D call. CDR1 and CDR2 from the germline V gene are SGHAT and FQDESV (reference sequence). This CDR3 comprises 14 residues. V was pared by 1 base and J by 0 bases, with 7 bases between. The CDR3 protein is CASSLVRSSYEQYF. In DNA, the CDR3 is TGTGCCAGCAGCTTAGTAAGGAGCTCCTACGAGCAGTACTTC. Complete variable domain (other parts from reference TRBV11-1 and TRBJ2-7): EAEVAQSPRYKITEKSQAVAFWCDPISGHATLYWYRQILGQGPELLVQFQDESVVDDSQLPKDRFSAERLKGVDSTLKIQPAELGDSAMYLCASSLVRSSYEQYFGPGTRLTVT.

This clone was detected only a few times. The chain couples TRBV3-1 (or the pseudogene TRBV3-2) to TRBJ1-1; 9 bases align to TRBD1. CDR3 length equals 14 residues. V gave up 5 bases and J gave up 6 bases; unmatched junction bases: 7. Germline CDR1 and CDR2: LGHDT and YNNKEL (reference sequence). The CDR3 loop reads CASSRGQGGAEAFF. DNA of the CDR3: TGTGCCAGCAGCAGGGGACAGGGCGGCGCTGAAGCTTTCTTT.

This sequence joins TRBV12-3 or TRBV12-4 and TRBJ1-1, with a tentative D call TRBD1 (6 bases). Trimming pared 7 bases from V and 4 bases from J, leaving 10 bases between. The CDR3 consists of 12 residues. The CDR3 loop is CASTLDSTEAFF. The CDR3 DNA is TGTGCCAGCACCCTGGACAGCACTGAAGCTTTCTTT.

The V gene is TRBV11-2, the J gene TRBJ2-1; no reliable D call. The CDR3 is 15 amino acids. The V end was cut by 4 bases, the J end by 6 bases, with 16 bases between. CDR1 is SGHAT, CDR2 FQNNGV, per germline. The CDR3, as DNA: TGTGCCAGCAGCTACTCAGAGGTTCGGCTCAATGAGCAGTTCTTC. Its translation is CASSYSEVRLNEQFF.

The chain carries TRBV27 and TRBJ2-1, with 9 bases aligning to TRBD2. This CDR3 is 18 amino acids long. After removal of 6 bases from V and 0 bases from J, the junction contained 12 bases not matched to a gene. Germline V gene sequence: CDR1 MNHEY, CDR2 SMNVEV (reference sequence). The CDR3: CASSLGGRGGASYNEQFF. In DNA, the CDR3 is TGTGCCAGCAGCCTAGGGGGGCGCGGGGGGGCCTCCTACAATGAGCAGTTCTTC.

This chain uses TRBV10-3 with TRBJ1-3, with D tentatively TRBD1 (5 bases). V gave up 10 bases and J gave up 3 bases, with 13 bases separating them. The CDR3 runs 13 residues. The germline gives CDR1 ENHRY, CDR2 SYGVKD. CDR3 loop: CATDGRGGNTIYF. DNA of the CDR3: TGTGCCACCGACGGGAGGGGTGGAAACACCATATATTTT.

The rearrangement uses TRBV11-2 and TRBJ2-1, with D possibly matching TRBD1 (7 bases). V was pared by 0 bases and J by 4 bases, with 16 bases between. Germline values: CDR1 SGHAT, CDR2 FQNNGV. The CDR3 spans 17 residues. CDR3 bases: TGTGCCAGCAGCTTAGAGGCGGCAGGGGGGTTGTACAATGAGCAGTTCTTC. Translation: CASSLEAAGGLYNEQFF.

The V gene is TRBV29-1, the J gene TRBJ2-3, with 9 bases aligning to TRBD2. The CDR3 covers 15 residues. The trim removed 5 bases at V and 0 bases at J, leaving 6 bases unmatched. Germline V gives CDR1 SQVTM, CDR2 ANQGSEA. The CDR3 DNA reads as TGCAGCGTTAAACCTACTAGCGGGAGCACAGATACGCAGTATTTT. Translated, it gives CSVKPTSGSTDTQYF.

The CDR3 DNA sequence: TGTGCCAGCAGTGAGTCGGAGGGACTAGCGGGGTGGAAGACCCAGTACTTC. Translation gives CASSESEGLAGWKTQYF. V gene TRBV6-1 combines with J gene TRBJ2-5; 13 nucleotides agree with TRBD2. Germline CDR1 MNHNS, CDR2 SASEGT. J lost 6 bases, V lost 3 bases, and 10 bases had no gene match. The CDR3 has 17 amino acids.

The chain joins TRBV3-1 (or the pseudogene TRBV3-2) to TRBJ2-7, with TRBD1 matching 10 bases. V gave up 3 bases and J gave up 6 bases; unmatched junction bases: 8. This CDR3 region has 15 residues. CDR1 and CDR2 from the germline V gene are LGHDT and YNNKEL (reference sequence). CDR3 sequence reads: CASSHWDRGSGEQYF. The CDR3 DNA follows: TGTGCCAGCAGCCACTGGGACAGGGGATCTGGCGAGCAGTACTTC.

The chain uses TRBV6-5 and TRBJ2-3; TRBD2 aligns across 7 bases. CDR1 and CDR2 from the germline V gene are MNHEY and SVGAGI. J gave up 0 bases and V 8 bases, and 5 bases lay outside the gene matches. The CDR3 loop spans 14 amino acids. CDR3: CASGEGLSTDTQYF. CDR3 DNA sequence: TGTGCCAGCGGGGAGGGCCTTAGCACAGATACGCAGTATTTT.

The V and J genes are TRBV19 and TRBJ1-2, with TRBD1 as a possible D gene (6 bases). The CDR3 contains 14 residues. Germline V gene sequence: CDR1 LNHDA, CDR2 SQIVND (reference sequence). V was trimmed by 4 bases and J by 0 bases, leaving 9 bases between them. The CDR3 sequence is CASSTRTANYGYTF. The CDR3 DNA is TGTGCCAGTAGTACTCGGACAGCTAACTATGGCTACACCTTC.

This clone was seen once. The rearrangement joins TRBV19 to TRBJ1-2; D might be TRBD1 (5 bases). This CDR3 is 16 amino acids long. V was trimmed by 5 bases and J by 5 bases, leaving 21 bases between them. The germline V gene has CDR1 LNHDA and CDR2 SQIVND (reference sequence). The CDR3 is CASSEPGHGGMYGYTF. DNA for the CDR3: TGTGCCAGTAGTGAACCTGGCCACGGGGGTATGTATGGCTACACCTTC.

V and J are TRBV18 and TRBJ1-5; unclear D gene. CDR3 size: 14 residues. Trimming removed 3 bases from V and 3 bases from J, with 9 bases in between. The germline V gene encodes CDR1 KGHSH and CDR2 LQKENI. CDR3 in amino acids: CASSPSGLNQPQHF. The CDR3 DNA is TGTGCCAGCTCACCCTCTGGCCTCAATCAGCCCCAGCATTTT.

V usage is TRBV5-4 and J usage is TRBJ1-1; TRBD1 might be the D (5 bases). The CDR3 has 17 residues. The ends were cut back, 0 bases at V and 3 bases at J, with 18 bases in the middle. CDR1 is SGHNT and CDR2 is YYREEE in the germline V gene (reference sequence). In DNA form, the CDR3 reads TGTGCCAGCAGCTTGGATAGCCAGGGAGGAACTTACACTGAAGCTTTCTTT. Amino acid sequence: CASSLDSQGGTYTEAFF.

DNA for the CDR3: TGCGCCAGCAGCACAGGGGGCGCTAGGACTGAAGCTTTCTTT. It specifies CASSTGGARTEAFF. V is TRBV5-1 and J is TRBJ1-1; 9 bases fit TRBD1. The CDR3 runs 14 residues. The V segment lost 4 bases and the J segment 5 bases; nucleotides outside the gene matches: 6. Germline assignment: CDR1 SGHRS and CDR2 YFSETQ.

V usage is TRBV2 and J usage is TRBJ1-5; 11 nucleotides line up with TRBD1. V gave up 2 bases and J gave up 6 bases; unmatched junction bases: 9. The CDR3 covers 17 residues. The germline CDR1 and CDR2 sequences are SNHLY and FYNNEI. In DNA, the CDR3 is TGTGCCAGCAGTGAAACGAACCGGGACAGGGGGAGTCAGCCCCAGCATTTT. Its protein is CASSETNRDRGSQPQHF.

The chain has TRBV27 and TRBJ1-5, with 8 bases identical to TRBD1. The V gene's germline CDR1 is MNHEY and CDR2 SMNVEV (reference sequence). The V segment lost 6 bases and the J segment 7 bases; nucleotides outside the gene matches: 5. The CDR3 runs 13 residues. DNA of the CDR3: TGTGCCAGCAGGGACACAGGGGGACAGCCCCAGCATTTT. It codes for CASRDTGGQPQHF.

The chain links TRBV7-9 to TRBJ2-7, with 7 bases identical to TRBD2. Germline CDR1 and CDR2: SEHNR and FQNEAQ (reference sequence). This CDR3 has 15 amino acids. V was pared by 8 bases and J by 1 base, with 11 bases of the junction left unmatched. The CDR3 nucleotides read TGTGCCAGCCGGCCTGAGGGAGCGGGATCCTACGAGCAGTACTTC. Amino acids: CASRPEGAGSYEQYF.